These 32 T cell receptor beta chains originate from one sample sequenced in a study of OX40 agonist ivuxolimab in advanced cancers. Produced via immunoSEQ multiplex PCR; TCRdb's table is partial and in-frame only. In the table there are about 44,000 clones, 80% of which are singletons. Material: CD4+ or CD8+ T cells sorted from blood, obtained in a trial of the OX40 agonist ivuxolimab. These receptors were taken from an adult with an advanced solid tumor such as melanoma, head and neck, liver or kidney cancer.

The rearrangement joins TRBV28 to TRBJ2-1, with 7 bases that match TRBD1. Germline-derived CDR1 and CDR2 are MDHEN and SYDVKM. J lost 4 bases, V lost 3 bases, and 6 bases had no gene match. The CDR3 sequence is 15 residues long. As DNA, the CDR3 is TGTGCCAGCAGTTTTTCAGGGGGAAGGTACAATGAGCAGTTCTTC. Its translation is CASSFSGGRYNEQFF.

This clone was detected once. CDR3 coding DNA: TGTGCCAGCAGGAGATGGGGCGGTCGGAACACTGAAGCTTTCTTT. This encodes CASRRWGGRNTEAFF. The V and J genes are TRBV6-1 and TRBJ1-1; D might be TRBD1 (5 bases). The CDR3 has 15 amino acids. In germline, CDR1 is MNHNS, CDR2 SASEGT. Trimming shortened V by 6 bases and J by 1 base, and 15 bases separated the two germline ends.

This chain links TRBV25-1 with TRBJ2-2; D uncertain. CDR1 MGHDK and CDR2 SYGVNS come from the germline V gene. The CDR3 is 13 amino acids. V was clipped by 4 bases and J by 2 bases, with 5 bases between them. In DNA form, the CDR3 reads TGTGCCAGCAGTGGATCTAACACCGGGGAGCTGTTTTTT. This translates into CASSGSNTGELFF.

This clone was seen a handful of times. The chain is built from TRBV18 and TRBJ1-3, with 8 bases identical to TRBD1. J gave up 7 bases and V 3 bases, and 8 bases lay outside the gene matches. Germline V gene sequence: CDR1 KGHSH, CDR2 LQKENI. This CDR3 spans 15 amino acids. The CDR3 protein is CASSPGQERGNTIYF. The CDR3 region has the DNA TGTGCCAGCTCACCGGGACAGGAGAGAGGGAACACCATATATTTT.

The J gene is TRBJ2-7, the V gene TRBV27; D is perhaps TRBD2 (5 bases). CDR1 and CDR2 from the germline V gene are MNHEY and SMNVEV (reference sequence). Trimming removed 1 base at V and 2 bases at J, with 12 bases between. This CDR3 is 15 amino acids long. CDR3 bases: TGTGCCAGCAGTTTATGGGGTCCCGGGACCTACGAGCAGTACTTC. Encoded protein: CASSLWGPGTYEQYF.

The rearrangement joins TRBV6-1 to TRBJ1-5; TRBD1 might be the D (5 bases). With 3 bases removed from V and 9 bases from J, the gap between germline ends came to 9 bases. CDR1 is MNHNS, CDR2 SASEGT, per germline. The CDR3 spans 12 residues. CDR3 sequence reads: CASSDIDRPQHF. DNA of the CDR3: TGTGCCAGCAGTGATATAGACAGGCCCCAGCATTTT.

This clone was detected once. V gene TRBV27 combines with J gene TRBJ1-5; tentatively, D is TRBD1 (6 bases). The V gene lost 2 bases and the J gene lost 0 bases, with 8 bases spanning the gap. The germline gives CDR1 MNHEY, CDR2 SMNVEV (reference sequence). The CDR3 runs to 15 residues. CDR3 DNA sequence: TGTGCCAGCAGTTTAACAGGGTATAGCAATCAGCCCCAGCATTTT. Protein sequence: CASSLTGYSNQPQHF.

The gene calls are TRBV6-4 and TRBJ1-1; TRBD1 matches at 8 bases. The CDR3 totals 13 residues. The junction had 2 bases not matched to a gene; V was cut back by 2 bases and J by 6 bases. From germline, CDR1 is MRHNA and CDR2 SNTAGT. CDR3 loop: CASSDRTGSEAFF. In DNA form, the CDR3 reads TGTGCCAGCAGTGACCGGACAGGGTCTGAAGCTTTCTTT.

This chain joins TRBV29-1 and TRBJ1-1; no definite D call. This CDR3 has 11 residues. Germline CDR1 is SQVTM and CDR2 is ANQGSEA. The V end was cut by 2 bases, the J end by 5 bases, with 6 bases between. The CDR3 DNA sequence: TGCAGCGTTGAAAGGTGGACTGAAGCTTTCTTT. This translates into CSVERWTEAFF.

This rearrangement joins TRBV5-8 to TRBJ2-1, with 9 bases aligning to TRBD2. The CDR3 has 15 residues. Germline V gene sequence: CDR1 SGHTS, CDR2 YDEGEE. V lost 2 bases to trimming and J lost 2 bases; unmatched junction nucleotides: 2. CDR3 in amino acids: CASSLRLAAYNEQFF. As DNA, the CDR3 is TGTGCCAGCAGCTTAAGACTAGCGGCCTACAATGAGCAGTTCTTC.

The rearrangement uses TRBV30 and TRBJ1-4; D is undetermined. The CDR3 spans 11 residues. The V gene's germline CDR1 is GTSNPN and CDR2 SVGIG (reference sequence). V was clipped by 5 bases and J by 3 bases, with 4 bases between them. As DNA, the CDR3 is TGTGCCTGGGATTCTAATGAAAAACTGTTTTTT. Residues: CAWDSNEKLFF.

CDR3 coding DNA: TGTGCCAGAAGCTACATGACAGGGACGGATGGCTACACCTTC. The encoded protein is CARSYMTGTDGYTF. V usage is TRBV7-5 and J usage is TRBJ1-2; TRBD1 reflects the table's D call only, with no check against the DNA. TRBV7-5 is given as a pseudogene. The CDR3 spans 14 residues.

The V call is TRBV11-2, the J call TRBJ2-6; TRBD1 matches 7 bases. Germline-derived CDR1 and CDR2 are SGHAT and FQNNGV. V was pared by 4 bases and J by 2 bases, with 2 bases of the junction left unmatched. The CDR3 totals 15 residues. The CDR3 region has the DNA TGTGCCAGCAGCTCCGGACAGGCTGGGGCCAACGTCCTGACTTTC. Translating it yields CASSSGQAGANVLTF.

The V and J genes are TRBV2 and TRBJ2-5; 9 bases agree with TRBD2. The V gene's germline CDR1 is SNHLY and CDR2 FYNNEI. This CDR3 is built from 16 residues. Trimming cost V 2 bases and J 2 bases; bases outside gene matches: 6. This CDR3 reads CASSEIGSGRQETQYF. In DNA, the CDR3 is TGTGCCAGCAGTGAAATTGGTAGCGGGAGACAAGAGACCCAGTACTTC.

The chain joins TRBV30 to TRBJ1-4; 9 bases align to TRBD1. The germline V gene encodes CDR1 GTSNPN and CDR2 SVGIG (reference sequence). Unmatched junction bases numbered 2, after V lost 4 bases and J lost 2 bases. This CDR3 comprises 14 residues. This chain's CDR3 is CAWKTGGTNEKLFF. Here the CDR3 DNA reads TGTGCCTGGAAGACAGGGGGGACTAATGAAAAACTGTTTTTT.

The chain combines TRBV19 with TRBJ2-1, with D uncertain. There are 14 residues in the CDR3. V was shortened by 2 bases and J by 2 bases, with 7 bases between the two germline ends. Germline loops: CDR1 LNHDA, CDR2 SQIVND (reference sequence). CDR3: CASSILGAYNEQFF. As DNA, the CDR3 is TGTGCCAGTAGTATACTTGGGGCCTACAATGAGCAGTTCTTC.

This rearrangement joins TRBV10-3 to TRBJ1-6; 9 positions agree with TRBD1. The V and J ends lost 11 bases and 0 bases, in that order; junction bases with no gene match: 5. Germline CDR1 and CDR2: ENHRY and SYGVKD. This CDR3 is 15 amino acids long. The CDR3 DNA follows: TGTGCCGTGGGGACAGGGAGCTCCTATAATTCACCCCTCCACTTT. It specifies CAVGTGSSYNSPLHF.

CDR3 DNA: TGTGCCAGCAGCGGGGACAGGGACTATGAGCAGTTCTTC. This gives the protein CASSGDRDYEQFF. The chain couples TRBV11-2 to TRBJ2-1, with 9 bases fitting TRBD1. CDR3 length: 13 residues. CDR1 SGHAT and CDR2 FQNNGV come from the germline V gene. Trimming removed 5 bases from V and 8 bases from J; junction bases left unmatched: 4.

This clone was seen only once. This sequence joins TRBV28 and TRBJ2-5, with D possibly TRBD1 on 6 matching bases. There are 14 residues in the CDR3. Germline assignment: CDR1 MDHEN and CDR2 SYDVKM. Trimming pared 5 bases from V and 2 bases from J, leaving 12 bases between. This CDR3 reads CASSPYRVQETQYF. The CDR3 bases are TGTGCCAGCAGTCCGTACAGGGTTCAAGAGACCCAGTACTTC.

This rearrangement joins TRBV1 to TRBJ2-5; no DNA check was done on the table's D call, TRBD2. TRBV1 has pseudogene status. The CDR3 is 18 residues long. CDR3 region: CTSSQDGTSGRRGETQYF. The CDR3 DNA reads TGCACCAGCAGCCAAGACGGGACTAGCGGGAGGAGGGGGGAGACCCAGTACTTC.

This chain connects TRBV6-4 to TRBJ1-5; D gene unclear. V was pared by 4 bases and J by 5 bases, with 9 bases between. The CDR3 loop spans 13 amino acids. Germline loops: CDR1 MRHNA, CDR2 SNTAGT. This CDR3 reads CASSAASYQPQHF. The CDR3, as DNA: TGTGCCAGCAGTGCGGCCAGCTATCAGCCCCAGCATTTT.

As for this clone: The junction and the germline gene differ at one end; a read error may be behind it. The genes are TRBV28 and TRBJ1-2; D ambiguous. Germline V lookup: CDR1 MDHEN, CDR2 SYDVKM. The CDR3 is 11 amino acids. Here the CDR3 reads CASSSAKGPLF. The CDR3, as DNA: TGTGCCAGCAGTTCGGCTAAGGGCCCGCTCTTC.

CDR3 nucleotides: TGTGCCAGCAGACCAGGTCGGGGGAATCAGCCCCAGCATTTT. As protein: CASRPGRGNQPQHF. V gene TRBV16 combines with J gene TRBJ1-5; D is perhaps TRBD1 (5 bases). Germline lookup yields CDR1 KGHSY and CDR2 FQNENV. V gave up 6 bases and J gave up 4 bases, with 13 bases separating them. This CDR3 contains 14 residues.

This chain connects TRBV5-6 to TRBJ2-5; D ambiguous. CDR1 is SGHDT, CDR2 YYEEEE, per germline. The CDR3 covers 12 residues. Trimming took off 3 bases at V and 13 bases at J, with 16 bases between the two ends. As DNA, the CDR3 is TGTGCCAGCAGCTCGGTCCTCATCGACGTGTACTTC. Translated: CASSSVLIDVYF.

The chain couples TRBV10-3 to TRBJ1-2; unclear D gene. V lost 3 bases and J 10 bases, leaving 24 bases between the germline ends. There are 16 residues in the CDR3. Germline CDR1 reads ENHRY; CDR2 reads SYGVKD. The CDR3 loop is CAISDVLAGRSLDYTF. The CDR3 DNA reads as TGTGCCATCAGTGATGTGCTGGCCGGTAGATCCCTGGACTACACCTTC.

The chain employs TRBV2 and TRBJ1-2, with D maybe TRBD1 (6 bases). The CDR3 is made up of 13 amino acids. The germline gives CDR1 SNHLY, CDR2 FYNNEI. V was cut by 9 bases and J by 4 bases, with 15 bases left in between. Here the CDR3 reads CASNRDVPYGYTF. The CDR3 coding sequence is TGTGCCAGTAACAGGGACGTCCCCTATGGCTACACCTTC. Together with reference TRBV2 and TRBJ1-2, the CDR3 gives the full variable domain: EPEVTQTPSHQVTQMGQEVILRCVPISNHLYFYWYRQILGQKVEFLVSFYNNEISEKSEIFDDQFSVERPDGSNFTLKIRSTKLEDSAMYFCASNRDVPYGYTFGSGTRLTVV.

The V call is TRBV27, the J call TRBJ2-5; tentatively, D is TRBD2 (5 bases). Per the germline V gene, CDR1 is MNHEY and CDR2 is SMNVEV (reference sequence). The CDR3 spans 14 residues. Deletions cut 3 bases from V and 5 bases from J, with 13 bases between. CDR3 region: CASSLYGNAETQYF. The DNA of the CDR3 is TGTGCCAGCAGTTTGTACGGGAACGCGGAGACCCAGTACTTC.

The rearrangement joins TRBV28 to TRBJ2-5; 13 bases match TRBD2. There are 15 residues in the CDR3. The junction had 7 bases not matched to a gene; V was cut back by 5 bases and J by 7 bases. Germline V gives CDR1 MDHEN, CDR2 SYDVKM. The CDR3 coding sequence is TGTGCCAGCAGTAAACCGGGACTAGCGGGAAGGACCCAGTACTTC. It codes for CASSKPGLAGRTQYF.

The chain links TRBV5-5 to TRBJ1-1; 7 bases are a match to TRBD1. The CDR3 runs 17 residues. With 1 base clipped from V and 0 bases from J, the junction kept 9 bases outside the gene matches. Germline V gives CDR1 SGHKS, CDR2 YYEKEE (reference sequence). The CDR3 sequence is CASSLQARGRLNTEAFF. CDR3 nucleotide sequence: TGTGCCAGCAGCTTGCAGGCGAGGGGGCGGCTGAACACTGAAGCTTTCTTT.

This clone was detected a few times. CDR3 amino acids: CASSLLQGTEAFF. Here the CDR3 DNA reads TGTGCCAGCAGCTTACTTCAGGGAACTGAAGCTTTCTTT. The rearrangement joins TRBV7-2 to TRBJ1-1; possibly TRBD1 for D (5 bases). The CDR3 totals 13 residues. Germline lookup yields CDR1 SGHTA and CDR2 FQGNSA. The germline V and J ends were trimmed by 2 bases and 5 bases, with 9 bases remaining between them.

This clone was seen only a few times. This sequence joins TRBV28 and TRBJ1-1; tentative D call: TRBD1 (6 bases). Germline V gene lookup returns CDR1 MDHEN and CDR2 SYDVKM. The V end lost 3 bases, the J end lost 4 bases, and 24 bases lay between the germline ends. CDR3 length: 18 amino acids. The CDR3 DNA sequence: TGTGCCAGCAGTTTCCAACGACAGGCTGCATGGGTGGGCACTGAAGCTTTCTTT. Amino acid sequence: CASSFQRQAAWVGTEAFF.

This chain connects TRBV7-3 to TRBJ2-3; D perhaps matches TRBD2 (6 bases). Deletions cut 4 bases from V and 2 bases from J, with 10 bases between. This CDR3 is 14 amino acids long. Germline V lookup: CDR1 SGHTA, CDR2 FQGTGA. The CDR3 region is CASSSAGNTDTQYF. CDR3 sequence (DNA): TGTGCCAGCAGCTCCGCGGGAAACACAGATACGCAGTATTTT.